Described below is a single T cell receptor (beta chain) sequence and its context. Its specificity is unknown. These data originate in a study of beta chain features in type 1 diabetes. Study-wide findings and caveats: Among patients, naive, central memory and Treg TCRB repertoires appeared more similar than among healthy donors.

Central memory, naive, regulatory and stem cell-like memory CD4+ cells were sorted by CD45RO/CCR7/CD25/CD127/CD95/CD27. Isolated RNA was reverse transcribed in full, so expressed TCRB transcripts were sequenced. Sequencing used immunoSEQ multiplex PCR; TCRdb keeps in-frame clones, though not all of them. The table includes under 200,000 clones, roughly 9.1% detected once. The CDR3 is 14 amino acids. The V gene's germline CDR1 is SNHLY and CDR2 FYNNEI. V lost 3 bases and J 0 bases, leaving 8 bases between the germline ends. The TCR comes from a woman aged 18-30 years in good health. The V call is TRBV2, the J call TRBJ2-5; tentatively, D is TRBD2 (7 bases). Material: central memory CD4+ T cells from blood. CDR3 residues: CASSDGGHQETQYF. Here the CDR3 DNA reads TGTGCCAGCAGTGACGGGGGGCACCAAGAGACCCAGTACTTC.